Listed below are T cell receptor beta chains from one sample, sequenced in a study of vaccination and CD4 T cells after COVID-19. For these TCRs, the target antigens are not known. TCRdb re-derived calls from the PCR reads in MiXCR, one entry per CDR3 protein. The sample includes more than 9,000 distinct CDR3 sequences, 25% to 40% of them seen just once. Sequenced sample: CD4+ T cells from blood, cultured in vitro. The receptors were sampled from a human donor who had recovered from COVID-19. Each CDR3 is given with its conserved first and last residue. The order of the fields is J gene, clone size, D gene, V gene, CDR3 DNA, CDR3 protein. A D gene is named only where the DNA matches it firmly. Rows give clone size only sometimes, using once, few, many, or a class for an expanded clone.

J gene: TRBJ2-7
clone size: .
D gene: .
V gene: TRBV6-5
CDR3 DNA: TGTGCCAGCAGTTACCAAGGGGGAGCGGGTGAGCAGTACTTC
CDR3 protein: CASSYQGGAGEQYF

J gene: TRBJ1-1
clone size: few
D gene: TRBD1
V gene: TRBV20-1
CDR3 DNA: TGCAGTGCTAGACAGGGGGATACTGAAGCTTTCTTT
CDR3 protein: CSARQGDTEAFF

J gene: TRBJ1-6
clone size: few
D gene: .
V gene: TRBV19
CDR3 DNA: TGTGCCAGTAGTATCGAACAGTTGGGATCACCCCTCCACTTT
CDR3 protein: CASSIEQLGSPLHF

J gene: TRBJ2-2
clone size: few
D gene: TRBD1
V gene: TRBV27
CDR3 DNA: TGTGCCAGCAAGCTACGACCGACAGGGTACGGGGAGCTGTTTTTT
CDR3 protein: CASKLRPTGYGELFF

J gene: TRBJ1-5
clone size: few
D gene: .
V gene: TRBV7-2
CDR3 DNA: TGTGCCAGCAGCTTTAACAATCAGCCCCAGCATTTT
CDR3 protein: CASSFNNQPQHF

J gene: TRBJ1-6
clone size: few
D gene: TRBD1
V gene: TRBV7-6
CDR3 DNA: TGTGCCAGCAGCCCAGGGGGGCAGATTCGCGCTAATTCACCCCTCCACTTT
CDR3 protein: CASSPGGQIRANSPLHF

J gene: TRBJ1-5
clone size: few
D gene: .
V gene: TRBV5-1
CDR3 DNA: TGCGCCAGCAGCTGGCGGGGACCTTCGGGTCAGCCCCAGCATTTT
CDR3 protein: CASSWRGPSGQPQHF

J gene: TRBJ2-7
clone size: .
D gene: .
V gene: TRBV7-3
CDR3 DNA: TGTGCCATCCGGGCCGACGAGCAGTACTTC
CDR3 protein: CAIRADEQYF

J gene: TRBJ1-5
clone size: few
D gene: .
V gene: TRBV2
CDR3 DNA: TGTGCCAGCAGGCAGGGTGGTCCCCAGCATTTT
CDR3 protein: CASRQGGPQHF

J gene: TRBJ1-3
clone size: .
D gene: .
V gene: TRBV7-6
CDR3 DNA: TGTGCCAGCAGCTTAGCAAGCGGTCGCCCCATATATTTT
CDR3 protein: CASSLASGRPIYF

J gene: TRBJ2-2
clone size: .
D gene: TRBD1
V gene: TRBV4-2
CDR3 DNA: TGTGCCAGCAGCCTCGGGGACAGAGTCGCGAACACCGGGGAGCTGTTTTTT
CDR3 protein: CASSLGDRVANTGELFF

J gene: TRBJ2-1
clone size: .
D gene: .
V gene: TRBV24-1
CDR3 DNA: TGTGCCACCAGCCCCAAGGGGCAGGAGCAGTTCTTC
CDR3 protein: CATSPKGQEQFF

J gene: TRBJ1-6
clone size: .
D gene: .
V gene: TRBV20-1
CDR3 DNA: TGCAGTGCTAGAGGTGCGGGGCAAAGAAATTCACCCCTCCACTTT
CDR3 protein: CSARGAGQRNSPLHF

J gene: TRBJ2-2
clone size: .
D gene: TRBD1
V gene: TRBV7-9
CDR3 DNA: TGTGCCAGCAGCTGGACAGGGGGTCCCGGGGAGCTGTTTTTT
CDR3 protein: CASSWTGGPGELFF

J gene: TRBJ1-2
clone size: few
D gene: .
V gene: TRBV18
CDR3 DNA: TGTGCCAGCTCAAACGAGCAGGCTGACTATGGCTACACCTTC
CDR3 protein: CASSNEQADYGYTF

J gene: TRBJ1-1
clone size: .
D gene: .
V gene: TRBV12-3/TRBV12-4
CDR3 DNA: TGTGCCAGCAGTTTGGGACGGAGAGAAGCTTTCTTT
CDR3 protein: CASSLGRREAFF

J gene: TRBJ1-2
clone size: .
D gene: .
V gene: TRBV27
CDR3 DNA: TGTGCCAGCAGTTTAAATTGGCGAATCAAGGCTAACTATGGCTACACCTTC
CDR3 protein: CASSLNWRIKANYGYTF

J gene: TRBJ2-7
clone size: .
D gene: TRBD1
V gene: TRBV11-2
CDR3 DNA: TGTGCCAGCAGCTCGGACAGGCGGACCTACGAGCAGTACTTC
CDR3 protein: CASSSDRRTYEQYF